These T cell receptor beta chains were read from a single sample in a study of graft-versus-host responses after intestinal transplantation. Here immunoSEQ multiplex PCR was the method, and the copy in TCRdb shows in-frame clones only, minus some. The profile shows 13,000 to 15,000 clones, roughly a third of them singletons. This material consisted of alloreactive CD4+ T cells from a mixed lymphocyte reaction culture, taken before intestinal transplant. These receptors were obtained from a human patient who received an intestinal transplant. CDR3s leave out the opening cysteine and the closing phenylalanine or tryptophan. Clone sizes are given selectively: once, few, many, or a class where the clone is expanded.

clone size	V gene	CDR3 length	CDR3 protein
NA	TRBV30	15	AWSVLGLAGSSYEQY
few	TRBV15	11	ATSRDSNEKLF
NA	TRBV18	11	ASSPAGDSPLH
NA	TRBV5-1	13	ASSLLSGDTDTQY
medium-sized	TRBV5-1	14	ASSLVASSGANVLT
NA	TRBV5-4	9	ASSFGYEQY
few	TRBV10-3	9	AISGANVLT
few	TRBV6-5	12	ASSYANDRVEAF
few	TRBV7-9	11	ASSLISASEQF
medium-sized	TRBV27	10	ASSSRFYEQY
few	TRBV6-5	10	ASSGERETQY
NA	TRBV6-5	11	ASSAVGRKEAF
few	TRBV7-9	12	ASSDRDTNTEAF
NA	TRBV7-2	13	ASSRRTGGNYEQY
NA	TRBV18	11	ASSPNPNQPQH
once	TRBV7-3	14	ASSHHSGSGTDTQY
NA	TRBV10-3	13	AIRASGRNTGELF
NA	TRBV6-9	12	ASSYAGEGEKLF
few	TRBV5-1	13	ASSLLTGESYEQY
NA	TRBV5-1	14	ASSSSRGPGGTEAF
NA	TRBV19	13	ASSLQTGVWAEAF
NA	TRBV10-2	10	ASRQGQTGYT
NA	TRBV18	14	ASSPPVGYSGNTIY
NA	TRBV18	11	ASSPGGNTEAF
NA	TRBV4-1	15	ASSYWTQNRKTYGYT
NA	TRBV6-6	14	ASSSTLRGSFYEQY
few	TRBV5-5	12	ASSLGWSPDTQY
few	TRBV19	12	ASSIDLDNQPQH
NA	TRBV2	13	ASLPTGRTNYGYT
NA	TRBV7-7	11	ASSYTGGGEQF
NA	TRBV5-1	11	ASSSGRYYGYT
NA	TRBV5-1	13	ASSFSGNAYNEQF
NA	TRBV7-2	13	ASRPGTGRTNEQF
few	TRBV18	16	ASSPRILAGERTDTQY
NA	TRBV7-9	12	ASSLTGGYTEAF
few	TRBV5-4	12	ASSFTGVQETQY